This T cell receptor beta chain was identified in a study of T cell changes during pregnancy in multiple sclerosis. Clones were read by immunoSEQ multiplex PCR, and TCRdb kept only the in-frame ones, dropping some. The table includes around 50,000 clones, 80% to 90% detected once. The CDR3 contains 15 residues. V lost 5 bases and J 1 base, leaving 11 bases between the germline ends. Germline-derived CDR1 and CDR2 are SGHVS and FNYEAQ. This TCR was recovered from a female donor with multiple sclerosis, enrolled in a pregnancy study. The V call is TRBV7-6, the J call TRBJ2-2, with D possibly being TRBD1 (5 bases). The sequencing used CD8+ T cells from peripheral blood mononuclear cells, collected in the second trimester of pregnancy. The CDR3 DNA is TGTGCCAGCAGCACCAGGGTCTTGAACACCGGGGAGCTGTTTTTT. Translation gives CASSTRVLNTGELFF.